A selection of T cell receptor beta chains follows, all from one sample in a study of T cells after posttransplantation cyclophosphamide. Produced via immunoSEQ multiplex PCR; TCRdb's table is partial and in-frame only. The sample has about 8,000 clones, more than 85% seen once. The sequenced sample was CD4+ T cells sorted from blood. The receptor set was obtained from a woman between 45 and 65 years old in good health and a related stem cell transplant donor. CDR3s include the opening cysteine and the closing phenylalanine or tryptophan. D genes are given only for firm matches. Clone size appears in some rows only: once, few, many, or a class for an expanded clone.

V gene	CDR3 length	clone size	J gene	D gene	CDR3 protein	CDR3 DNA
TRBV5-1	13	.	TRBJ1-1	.	CASSLGGVTEAFF	TGCGCCAGCAGCTTGGGCGGGGTTACTGAAGCTTTCTTT
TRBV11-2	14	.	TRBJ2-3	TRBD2	CASSWGGSADTQYF	TGTGCCAGCAGCTGGGGAGGGAGCGCCGATACGCAGTATTTT
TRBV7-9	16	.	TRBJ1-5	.	CASNLREGNSNQPQHF	TGTGCCAGCAACCTAAGGGAGGGTAATAGCAATCAGCCCCAGCATTTT
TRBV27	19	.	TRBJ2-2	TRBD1	CASSLSRPGTGFITGELFF	TGTGCCAGCAGTTTATCGCGTCCCGGGACAGGGTTTATCACCGGGGAGCTGTTTTTT
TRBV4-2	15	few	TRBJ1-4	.	CASSQETGTNEKLFF	TGTGCCAGCAGCCAAGAAACAGGGACGAATGAAAAACTGTTTTTT
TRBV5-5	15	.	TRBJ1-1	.	CASSLVPSGPAEAFF	TGTGCCAGCAGCTTGGTCCCATCAGGGCCGGCTGAAGCTTTCTTT
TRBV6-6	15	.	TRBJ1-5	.	CASSTQGSGDQPQHF	TGTGCCAGCAGTACGCAGGGGAGTGGAGATCAGCCCCAGCATTTT
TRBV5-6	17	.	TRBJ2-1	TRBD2	CASSPPFWTSDYNEQFF	TGTGCCAGCAGCCCCCCGTTCTGGACTAGCGACTACAATGAGCAGTTCTTC
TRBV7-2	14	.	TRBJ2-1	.	CASSVPGRGNEQFF	TGTGCCAGCAGCGTCCCTGGGAGGGGGAATGAGCAGTTCTTC
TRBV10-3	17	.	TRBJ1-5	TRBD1	CAISESRQGGGNQPQHF	TGTGCCATCAGTGAGTCCCGACAGGGGGGAGGCAATCAGCCCCAGCATTTT
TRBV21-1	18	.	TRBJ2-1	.	CASSKGRLGDSLDNEQFF	.
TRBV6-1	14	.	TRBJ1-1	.	CASSEALSNTEAFF	TGTGCCAGCAGTGAAGCCCTTTCGAACACTGAAGCTTTCTTT
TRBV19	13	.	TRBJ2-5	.	CASSTNSQETQYF	TGTGCCAGTAGTACAAACAGTCAAGAGACCCAGTACTTC
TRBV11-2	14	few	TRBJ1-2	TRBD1	CASSSGQGDYGYTF	TGTGCCAGCAGCTCGGGACAGGGGGACTATGGCTACACCTTC
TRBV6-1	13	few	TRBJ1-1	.	CASSEALGGEAFF	TGTGCCAGCAGTGAAGCATTAGGAGGGGAAGCTTTCTTT
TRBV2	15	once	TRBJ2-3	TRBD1	CASRDLGQGEDTQYF	TGTGCCAGCAGAGACCTGGGGCAGGGGGAAGATACGCAGTATTTT
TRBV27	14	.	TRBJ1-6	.	CASSLVVTQSPLHF	TGTGCCAGCAGTTTAGTGGTGACTCAATCACCCCTCCACTTT
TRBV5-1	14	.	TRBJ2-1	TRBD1	CASSLAGGFGEQFF	TGCGCCAGCAGCTTGGCAGGGGGCTTCGGTGAGCAGTTCTTC
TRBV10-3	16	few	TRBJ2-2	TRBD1	CAITSSSTGRHRELFF	TGTGCCATCACCTCCTCCTCGACAGGGCGGCACCGGGAGCTGTTTTTT
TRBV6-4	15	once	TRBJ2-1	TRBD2	CASSASGVTYNEQFF	TGTGCCAGCAGTGCGAGCGGGGTAACCTACAATGAGCAGTTCTTC
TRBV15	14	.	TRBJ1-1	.	CATSIKQGNTEAFF	TGTGCCACCAGCATAAAACAGGGGAACACTGAAGCTTTCTTT
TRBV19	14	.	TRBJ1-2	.	CAINNVAQGYGCTF	.
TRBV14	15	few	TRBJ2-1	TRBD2	CASNPLAGGGNEQFF	TGTGCCAGCAACCCCCTAGCGGGAGGGGGCAATGAGCAGTTCTTC
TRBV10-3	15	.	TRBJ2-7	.	CAISAAALGPYEQYF	TGTGCCATCAGTGCGGCCGCACTGGGGCCCTACGAGCAGTACTTC
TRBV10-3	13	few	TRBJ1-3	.	CAIRDSSGNTIYF	TGTGCCATCAGGGACAGCTCTGGAAACACCATATATTTT
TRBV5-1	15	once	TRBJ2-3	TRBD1	CASSFSGTGGGWQYF	TGCGCCAGCAGCTTCTCCGGGACAGGGGGCGGATGGCAGTATTTT
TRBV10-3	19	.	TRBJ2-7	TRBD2	CAIRGGTSGGRRGSYEQYF	TGTGCCATCAGGGGTGGGACTAGCGGGGGCCGGCGGGGCTCCTACGAGCAGTACTTC
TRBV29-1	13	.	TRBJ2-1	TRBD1	CSVVGTGLNEQFF	TGCAGCGTTGTTGGGACAGGGTTGAATGAGCAGTTCTTC
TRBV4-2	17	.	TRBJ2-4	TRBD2	CASSQEVAGGRGNIQYF	TGTGCCAGCAGCCAAGAGGTAGCGGGAGGGCGCGGAAACATTCAGTACTTC
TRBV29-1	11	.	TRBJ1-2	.	CSVAGVDGYTF	TGCAGCGTGGCGGGGGTAGATGGCTACACCTTC
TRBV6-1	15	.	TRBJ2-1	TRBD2	CASSELAGLHNEQFF	TGTGCCAGCAGTGAACTAGCGGGTCTTCACAATGAGCAGTTCTTC
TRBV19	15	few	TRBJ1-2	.	CASSTPSGGRDGYTF	TGTGCCAGTAGTACCCCTAGCGGGGGGCGGGATGGCTACACCTTC
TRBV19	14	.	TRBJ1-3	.	CASSIPGAGNTIYF	TGTGCCAGTAGTATACCAGGCGCCGGAAACACCATATATTTT
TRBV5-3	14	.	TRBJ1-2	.	CARSLGQGSYGYTF	TGTGCCAGAAGCTTGGGGCAGGGATCGTATGGCTACACCTTC
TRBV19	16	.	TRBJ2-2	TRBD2	CASFMGLAANTGELFF	TGTGCCAGTTTTATGGGGCTAGCGGCGAACACCGGGGAGCTGTTTTTT
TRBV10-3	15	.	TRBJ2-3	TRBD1	CAISGTGFGTDTQYF	TGTGCCATCAGTGGGACAGGGTTCGGGACAGATACGCAGTATTTT
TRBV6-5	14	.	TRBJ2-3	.	CASRPPGAFDTQYF	TGTGCCAGCAGACCCCCGGGAGCGTTTGATACGCAGTATTTT
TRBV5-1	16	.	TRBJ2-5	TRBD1	CASSLGTEGYQETQYF	TGCGCCAGCAGCCTAGGGACAGAGGGGTACCAAGAGACCCAGTACTTC
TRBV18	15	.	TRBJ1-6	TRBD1	CASSSGQGVNSPLHF	TGTGCCAGCTCATCGGGACAGGGGGTTAATTCACCCCTCCACTTT
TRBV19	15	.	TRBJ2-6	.	CASSISVRGANVLTF	TGTGCCAGTAGTATATCGGTGCGTGGGGCCAACGTCCTGACTTTC